The 3 T cell receptor beta chains given below trace back to one sample, sequenced in a study of cytotoxic CD8 clonotypes in ibrutinib-treated CLL. Some clones are missing from TCRdb's copy, which holds only in-frame ones; the method was immunoSEQ multiplex PCR. Found here are 110,000 or so clones, roughly 60% of them singletons; the top ten hold about 39%. The sample was PBMCs, taken after 24 months of ibrutinib treatment. All receptors come from a human donor with chronic lymphocytic leukemia.

J is TRBJ1-2 and V is TRBV5-1; TRBD1 matches 8 bases. Per germline, CDR1 SGHRS and CDR2 YFSETQ. The CDR3 contains 16 residues. V gave up 4 bases and J gave up 6 bases; unmatched junction bases: 14. The CDR3 DNA is TGCGCCAGCAGCCCGGGGGGTCGGACAGGGATTAATGGCTACACCTTC. This codes for CASSPGGRTGINGYTF.

The chain links TRBV10-2 to TRBJ2-5; D perhaps matches TRBD1 (6 bases). The CDR3 extends over 16 amino acids. V dropped 10 bases and J dropped 1 base, with 22 bases sitting between them. The germline V gene encodes CDR1 WSHSY and CDR2 SAAADI. CDR3 amino acids: CATLVPPVGGQETQYF. The CDR3 nucleotides read TGCGCCACTCTCGTTCCCCCGGTAGGGGGCCAAGAGACCCAGTACTTC.

This clone has just a few counts. In nucleotides, the CDR3 is TGTGCCAGCAGTGATCCCCGACTGGATACGCAGTATTTT. Encoded protein: CASSDPRLDTQYF. The rearrangement joins TRBV6-1 to TRBJ2-3, with no clear D. The CDR3 loop spans 13 amino acids. V was trimmed by 3 bases and J by 6 bases, leaving 10 bases between them. Germline-derived CDR1 and CDR2 are MNHNS and SASEGT.